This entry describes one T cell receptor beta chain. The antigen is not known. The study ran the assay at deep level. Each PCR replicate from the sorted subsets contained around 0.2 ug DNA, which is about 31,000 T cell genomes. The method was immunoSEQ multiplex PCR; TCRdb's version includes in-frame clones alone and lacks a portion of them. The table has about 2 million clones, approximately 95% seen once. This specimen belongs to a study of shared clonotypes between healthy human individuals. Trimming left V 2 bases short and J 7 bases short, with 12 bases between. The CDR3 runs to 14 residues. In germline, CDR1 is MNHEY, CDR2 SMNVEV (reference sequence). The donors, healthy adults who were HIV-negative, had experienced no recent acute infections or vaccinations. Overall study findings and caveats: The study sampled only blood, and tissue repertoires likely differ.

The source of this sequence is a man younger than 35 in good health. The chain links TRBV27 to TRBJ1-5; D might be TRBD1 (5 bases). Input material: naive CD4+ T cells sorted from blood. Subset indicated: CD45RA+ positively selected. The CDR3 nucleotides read TGTGCCAGCAGTTTAAGAGGGGCCCGGCAGCCCCAGCATTTT. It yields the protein CASSLRGARQPQHF.